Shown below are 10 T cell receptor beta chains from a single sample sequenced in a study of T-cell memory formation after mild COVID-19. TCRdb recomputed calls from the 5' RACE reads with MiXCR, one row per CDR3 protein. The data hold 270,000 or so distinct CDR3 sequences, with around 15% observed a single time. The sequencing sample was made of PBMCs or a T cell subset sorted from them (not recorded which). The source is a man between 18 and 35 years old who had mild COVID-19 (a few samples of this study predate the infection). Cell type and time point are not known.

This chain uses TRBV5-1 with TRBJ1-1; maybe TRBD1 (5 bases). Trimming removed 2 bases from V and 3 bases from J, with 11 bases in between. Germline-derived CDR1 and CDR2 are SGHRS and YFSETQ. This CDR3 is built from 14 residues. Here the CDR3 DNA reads TGCGCCAGCAGCTTTAGGGGTCCGGACACTGAAGCTTTCTTT. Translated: CASSFRGPDTEAFF. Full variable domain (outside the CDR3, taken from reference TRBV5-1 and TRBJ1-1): KAGVTQTPRYLIKTRGQQVTLSCSPISGHRSVSWYQQTPGQGLQFLFEYFSETQRNKGNFPGRFSGRQFSNSRSEMNVSTLELGDSALYLCASSFRGPDTEAFFGQGTRLTVV.

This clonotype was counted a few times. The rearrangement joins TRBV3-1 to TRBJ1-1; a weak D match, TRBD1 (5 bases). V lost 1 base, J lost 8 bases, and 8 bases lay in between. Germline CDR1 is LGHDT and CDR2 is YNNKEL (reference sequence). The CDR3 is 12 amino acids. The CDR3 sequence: CASSQGGWEAFF. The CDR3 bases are TGTGCCAGCAGCCAAGGGGGCTGGGAAGCTTTCTTT.

The CDR3 sequence: CATSGPRGTSYGYTF. The CDR3 DNA reads as TGTGCCACCAGTGGCCCCAGGGGGACGAGCTATGGCTACACCTTC. The chain employs TRBV24-1 and TRBJ1-2; the match to TRBD1 covers 7 bases. The CDR3 spans 15 residues. J gave up 4 bases and V 5 bases, and 9 bases lay outside the gene matches. Germline V gives CDR1 KGHDR, CDR2 SFDVKD.

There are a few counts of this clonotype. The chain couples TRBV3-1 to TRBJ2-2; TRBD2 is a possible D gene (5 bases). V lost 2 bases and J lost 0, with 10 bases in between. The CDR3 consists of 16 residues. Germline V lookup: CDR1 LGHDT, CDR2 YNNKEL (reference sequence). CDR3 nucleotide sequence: TGTGCCAGCAGCCAAAACGGAGCGGCGAACACCGGGGAGCTGTTTTTT. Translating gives CASSQNGAANTGELFF.

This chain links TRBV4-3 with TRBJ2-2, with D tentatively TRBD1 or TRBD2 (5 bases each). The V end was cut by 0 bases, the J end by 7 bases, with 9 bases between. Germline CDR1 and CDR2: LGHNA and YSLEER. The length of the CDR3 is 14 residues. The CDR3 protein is CASSQDGDHGELFF. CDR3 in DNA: TGCGCCAGCAGCCAAGATGGGGACCACGGGGAGCTGTTTTTT.

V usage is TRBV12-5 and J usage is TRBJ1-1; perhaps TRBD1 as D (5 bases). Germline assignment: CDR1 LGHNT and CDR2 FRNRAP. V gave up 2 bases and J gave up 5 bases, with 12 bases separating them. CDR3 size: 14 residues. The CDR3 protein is CASGLLGGETEAFF. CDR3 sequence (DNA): TGTGCTAGTGGTTTGCTGGGGGGGGAGACTGAAGCTTTCTTT.

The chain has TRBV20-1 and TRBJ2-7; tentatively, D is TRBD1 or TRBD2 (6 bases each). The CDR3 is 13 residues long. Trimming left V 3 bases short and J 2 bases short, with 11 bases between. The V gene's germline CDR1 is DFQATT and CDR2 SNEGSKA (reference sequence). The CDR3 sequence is CSASRGAPYEQYV. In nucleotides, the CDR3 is TGCAGTGCTAGTAGGGGGGCGCCCTACGAGCAGTACGTC.

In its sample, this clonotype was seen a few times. The CDR3 sequence: CASRGQGLMPHF. CDR3 nucleotides: TGTGCCAGCAGAGGACAGGGGTTAATGCCCCATTTT. The rearrangement links TRBV27 to TRBJ1-5; 9 positions match TRBD1. V trimming: 6 bases; J trimming: 16 bases; junction bases outside the gene matches: 10. Per the germline V gene, CDR1 is MNHEY and CDR2 is SMNVEV (reference sequence). CDR3 length: 12 amino acids.

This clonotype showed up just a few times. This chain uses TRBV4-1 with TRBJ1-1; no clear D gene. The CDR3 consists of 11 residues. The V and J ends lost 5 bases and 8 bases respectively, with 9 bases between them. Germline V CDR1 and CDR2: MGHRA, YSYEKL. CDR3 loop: CASSGQTEAFF. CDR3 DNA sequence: TGCGCCAGCAGCGGCCAGACGGAAGCTTTCTTT.

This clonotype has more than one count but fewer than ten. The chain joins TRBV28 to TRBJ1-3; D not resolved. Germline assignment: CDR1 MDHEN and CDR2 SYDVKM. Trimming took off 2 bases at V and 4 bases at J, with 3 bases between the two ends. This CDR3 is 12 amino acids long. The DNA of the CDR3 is TGTGCCAGCAGTTTAAAAGGAAACACCATATATTTT. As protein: CASSLKGNTIYF.